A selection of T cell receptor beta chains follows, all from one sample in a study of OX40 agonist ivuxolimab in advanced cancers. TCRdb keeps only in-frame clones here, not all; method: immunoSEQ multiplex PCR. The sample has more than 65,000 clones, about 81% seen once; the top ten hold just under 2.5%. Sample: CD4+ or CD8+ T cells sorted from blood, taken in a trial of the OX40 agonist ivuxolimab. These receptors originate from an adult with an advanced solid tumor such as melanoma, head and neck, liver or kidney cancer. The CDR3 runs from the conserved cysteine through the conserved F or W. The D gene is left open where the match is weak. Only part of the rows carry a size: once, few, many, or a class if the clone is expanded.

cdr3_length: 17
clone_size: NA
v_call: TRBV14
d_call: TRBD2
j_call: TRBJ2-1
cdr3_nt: TGTGCCAGCAGCTTCCGGATGGGACTACCTAACTACAATGAGCAGTTCTTC
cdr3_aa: CASSFRMGLPNYNEQFF

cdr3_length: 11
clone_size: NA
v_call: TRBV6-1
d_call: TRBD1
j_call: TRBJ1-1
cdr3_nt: TGTGCCAGCAGTGGGACAGGGGAAGCTTTCTTT
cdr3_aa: CASSGTGEAFF

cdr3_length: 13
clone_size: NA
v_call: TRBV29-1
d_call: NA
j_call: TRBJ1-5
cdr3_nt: TGCAGCGTTGGGGAAAATAGCAATCAGCCCCAGCATTTT
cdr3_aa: CSVGENSNQPQHF

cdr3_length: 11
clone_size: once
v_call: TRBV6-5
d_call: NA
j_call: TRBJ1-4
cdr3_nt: TGTGCCAGCATGCTACGGGAAAAACTGTTTTTT
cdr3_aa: CASMLREKLFF

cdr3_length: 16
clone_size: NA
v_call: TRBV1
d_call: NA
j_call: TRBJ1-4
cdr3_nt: TGCACCAGCAGCCAAGACCCGACAGGTAGGGGAGAAAAACTGTTTTTT
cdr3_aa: CTSSQDPTGRGEKLFF

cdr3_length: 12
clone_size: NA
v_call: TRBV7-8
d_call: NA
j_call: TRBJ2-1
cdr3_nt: TGTGCCAGCAGCTCGACCGGGGGTTGGCAGTTCTTC
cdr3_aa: CASSSTGGWQFF

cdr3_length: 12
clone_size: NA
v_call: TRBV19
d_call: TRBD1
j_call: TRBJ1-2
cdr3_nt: TGTGCCAGTAGGACAGGGGTGGGAGGCTACACCTTC
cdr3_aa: CASRTGVGGYTF

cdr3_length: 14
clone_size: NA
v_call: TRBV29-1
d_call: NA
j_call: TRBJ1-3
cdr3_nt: TGCAGCGTTGACACAGGAGCCTCTGGAAACACCATATATTTT
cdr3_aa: CSVDTGASGNTIYF

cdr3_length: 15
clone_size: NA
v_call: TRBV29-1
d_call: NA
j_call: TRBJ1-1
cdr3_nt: TGCAGCGTTGAAGGCGGGGACTCAGGGGACACTGAAGCTTTCTTT
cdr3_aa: CSVEGGDSGDTEAFF

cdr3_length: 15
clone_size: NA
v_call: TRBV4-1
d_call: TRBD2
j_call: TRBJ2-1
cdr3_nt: TGCGCCAGCAGCCTTTGGACTAGCGGGTACAATGAGCAGTTCTTC
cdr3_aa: CASSLWTSGYNEQFF

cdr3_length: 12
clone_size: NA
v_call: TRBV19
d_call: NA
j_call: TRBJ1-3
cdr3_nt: TGTGCCAGTAAGAATGACGGAAACACCATATATTTT
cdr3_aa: CASKNDGNTIYF

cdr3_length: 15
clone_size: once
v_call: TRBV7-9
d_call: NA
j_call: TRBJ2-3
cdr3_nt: TGTGCCAGCAGCTTTACCGGTACAGGCACAGATACGCAGTATTTT
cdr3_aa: CASSFTGTGTDTQYF

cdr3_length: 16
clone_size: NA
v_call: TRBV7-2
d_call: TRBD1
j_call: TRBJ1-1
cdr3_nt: TGTGCCAGCAGCCCAAAGACAGGGGGCTTGAACACTGAAGCTTTCTTT
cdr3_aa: CASSPKTGGLNTEAFF

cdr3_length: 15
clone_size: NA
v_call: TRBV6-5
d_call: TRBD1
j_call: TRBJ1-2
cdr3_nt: TGTGCCAGCAGGCCAAGCAGGGGGGCGAACTATGGCTACACCTTC
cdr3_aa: CASRPSRGANYGYTF

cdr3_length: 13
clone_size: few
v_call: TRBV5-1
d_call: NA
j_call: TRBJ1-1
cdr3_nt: TGCGCCAGCAGCTTGGACGGGGGCACTGAAGCTTTCTTT
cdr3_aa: CASSLDGGTEAFF

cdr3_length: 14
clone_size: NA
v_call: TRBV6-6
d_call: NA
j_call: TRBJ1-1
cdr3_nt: TGTGCCAGCAGTTTACTAGAAGGACAAGGGTGGGCTTTCTTT
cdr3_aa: CASSLLEGQGWAFF

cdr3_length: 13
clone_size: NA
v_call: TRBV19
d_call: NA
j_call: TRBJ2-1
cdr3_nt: TGTGCCAGTAGTACTGGACGCTACAATGAGCAGTTCTTC
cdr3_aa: CASSTGRYNEQFF

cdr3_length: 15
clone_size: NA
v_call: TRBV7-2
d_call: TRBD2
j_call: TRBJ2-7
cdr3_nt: TGTGCCAGCAGCCCGACTAGCGGGGGATACTACGAGCAGTACTTC
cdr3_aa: CASSPTSGGYYEQYF

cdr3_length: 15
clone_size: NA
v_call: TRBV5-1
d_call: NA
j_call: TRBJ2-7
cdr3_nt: TGCGCCGGCAGCCCTTCCTCGAGAGGGCTCTACGAGCAGTACTTC
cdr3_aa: CAGSPSSRGLYEQYF

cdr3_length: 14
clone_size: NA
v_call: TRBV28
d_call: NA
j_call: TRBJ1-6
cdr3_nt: TGTGCCATTCTGCCCGGGACAAAGAATTCACCCCTCCACTTT
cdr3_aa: CAILPGTKNSPLHF

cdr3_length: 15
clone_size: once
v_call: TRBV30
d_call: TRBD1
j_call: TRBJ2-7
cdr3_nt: TGTGCCTGGAGCCCCCTGGGACAGGAACCCTACGAGCAGTACTTC
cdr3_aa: CAWSPLGQEPYEQYF

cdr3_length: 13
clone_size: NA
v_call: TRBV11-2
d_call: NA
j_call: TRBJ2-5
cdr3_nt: TGTGCCAGCAGCTCTGATCGAGGGGAGACCCAGTACTTC
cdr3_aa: CASSSDRGETQYF

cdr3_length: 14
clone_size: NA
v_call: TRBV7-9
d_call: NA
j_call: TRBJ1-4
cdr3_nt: TGTGCCAGCAGCTTACGGGGGAATAATGAAAAACTGTTTTTT
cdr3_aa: CASSLRGNNEKLFF

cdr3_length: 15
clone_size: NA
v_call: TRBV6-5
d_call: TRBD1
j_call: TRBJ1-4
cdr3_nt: TGTGCCAGCAGTTACGGGGGACAGTCTAATGAAAAACTGTTTTTT
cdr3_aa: CASSYGGQSNEKLFF

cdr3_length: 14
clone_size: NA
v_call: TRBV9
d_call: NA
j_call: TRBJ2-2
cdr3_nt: TGTGCCAGCAGTGACCTTCTTGGTTCCGGGGAGCTGTTTTTT
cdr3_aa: CASSDLLGSGELFF

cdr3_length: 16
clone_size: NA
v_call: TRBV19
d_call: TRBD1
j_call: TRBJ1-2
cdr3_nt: TGTGCCAGTAGTACGGCCGAGGGACAGATCTTCTATGGCTACACCTTC
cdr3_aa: CASSTAEGQIFYGYTF

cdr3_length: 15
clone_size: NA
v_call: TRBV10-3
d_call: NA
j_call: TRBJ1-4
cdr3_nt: TGTGCCATCAGTGAGTCTGCAGATACGGGGGAAAAACTGTTTTTT
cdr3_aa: CAISESADTGEKLFF

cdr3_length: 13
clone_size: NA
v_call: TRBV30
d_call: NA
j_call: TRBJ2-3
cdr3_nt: TGTGCCTGGAGTGAGGTAGCCCCAGATACGCAGTATTTT
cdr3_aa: CAWSEVAPDTQYF

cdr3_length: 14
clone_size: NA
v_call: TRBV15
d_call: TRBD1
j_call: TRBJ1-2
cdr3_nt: TGTGCCACCAGCAGAAACAGGGGGGAGAGTGGCTACACCTTC
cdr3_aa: CATSRNRGESGYTF

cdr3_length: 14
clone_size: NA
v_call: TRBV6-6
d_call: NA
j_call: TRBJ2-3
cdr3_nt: TGTGCCAGCACTTTTAGGGGGGGCACAGATACGCAGTATTTT
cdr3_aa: CASTFRGGTDTQYF

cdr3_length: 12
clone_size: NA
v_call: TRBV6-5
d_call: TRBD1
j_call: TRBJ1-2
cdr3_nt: TGTGCCAGCACCACAGGGGTAGTGGGCTACACCTTC
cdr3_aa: CASTTGVVGYTF

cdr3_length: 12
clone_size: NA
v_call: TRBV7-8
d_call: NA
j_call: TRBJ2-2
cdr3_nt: TGTGCCAGCAGCTTAGAAGTCGGGGAGCTGTTTTTT
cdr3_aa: CASSLEVGELFF

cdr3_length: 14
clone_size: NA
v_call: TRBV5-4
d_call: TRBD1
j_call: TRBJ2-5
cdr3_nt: TGTGCCAGCAGCCCCGGGACAGTACAAGAGACCCAGTACTTC
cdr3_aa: CASSPGTVQETQYF

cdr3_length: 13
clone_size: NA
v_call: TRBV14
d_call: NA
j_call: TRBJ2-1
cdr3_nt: TGTGCCAGCAGCCAAGATGTCTACAATGAGCAGTTCTTC
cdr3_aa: CASSQDVYNEQFF

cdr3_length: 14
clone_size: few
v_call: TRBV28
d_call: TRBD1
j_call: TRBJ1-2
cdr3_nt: TGTGCCAGCAGTTTACGGACAGGAATCGGTGGCTACACCTTC
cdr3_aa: CASSLRTGIGGYTF

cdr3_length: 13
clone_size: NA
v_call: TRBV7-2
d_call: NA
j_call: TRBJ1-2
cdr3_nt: TGTGCCAGCAGCTTAGGGGGACTGGGCGGCTACACCTTC
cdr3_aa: CASSLGGLGGYTF

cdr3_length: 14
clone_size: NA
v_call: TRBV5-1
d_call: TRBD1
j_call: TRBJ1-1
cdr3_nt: TGCGCCAGCAGCTTGTGGGACAGGGGCCGTGAAGCTTTCTTT
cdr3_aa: CASSLWDRGREAFF

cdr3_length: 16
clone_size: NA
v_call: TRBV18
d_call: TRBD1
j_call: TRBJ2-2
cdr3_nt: TGTGCCAGCTCCTACGGACAGGGGAGGAACACCGGGGAGCTGTTTTTT
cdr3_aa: CASSYGQGRNTGELFF

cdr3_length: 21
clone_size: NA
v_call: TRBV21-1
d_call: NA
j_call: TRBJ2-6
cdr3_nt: TGTGCCAGCAGCAAGCTAGCGGGAGGGCCGACTAACACAACGGGGGCCAACGTCCTGACTTTC
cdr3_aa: CASSKLAGGPTNTTGANVLTF

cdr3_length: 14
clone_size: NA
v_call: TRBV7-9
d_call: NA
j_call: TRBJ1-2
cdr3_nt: TGTGCCAGCAGTCGACACCTAGCTAACTATGGCTACACCTTC
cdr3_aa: CASSRHLANYGYTF

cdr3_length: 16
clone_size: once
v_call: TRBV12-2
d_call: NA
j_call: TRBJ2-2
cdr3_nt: TGTGCAAGTCGCTTAGCCGCCAGTTTGAGGACCGGGGAGCTGTTTTTT
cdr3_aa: CASRLAASLRTGELFF

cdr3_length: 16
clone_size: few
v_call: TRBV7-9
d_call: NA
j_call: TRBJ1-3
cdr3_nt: TGTGCCAGCAGCCCTTGGACCACTCAGATCGGAAACACCATATATTTT
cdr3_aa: CASSPWTTQIGNTIYF

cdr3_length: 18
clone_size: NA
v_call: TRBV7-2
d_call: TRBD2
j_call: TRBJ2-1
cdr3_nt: TGTGCCAGCAGCCCCCGGACTAGCGGGAGTTTCTTGGGCAATGAGCAGTTCTTC
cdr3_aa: CASSPRTSGSFLGNEQFF

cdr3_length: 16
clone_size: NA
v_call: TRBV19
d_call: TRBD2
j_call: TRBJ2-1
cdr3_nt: TGTGCCAGTAGTACCATAGCGGGATCTGGGGCCAATGAGCAGTTCTTC
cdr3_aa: CASSTIAGSGANEQFF

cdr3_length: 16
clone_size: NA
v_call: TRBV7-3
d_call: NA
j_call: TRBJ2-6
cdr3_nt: TGTGCCAGCAGCTCTCGGACTGTTTCCGGGGCCAACGTCCTGACTTTC
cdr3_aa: CASSSRTVSGANVLTF

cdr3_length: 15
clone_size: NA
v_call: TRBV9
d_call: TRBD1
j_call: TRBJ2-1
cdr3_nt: TGTGCCAGCAGCGCGCCGGGACAGGGGAAACATGAGCAGTTCTTC
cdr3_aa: CASSAPGQGKHEQFF

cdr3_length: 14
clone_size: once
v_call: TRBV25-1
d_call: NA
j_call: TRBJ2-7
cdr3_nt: TGTGCCAGCAGTGACCTCGCCTGGGGTTACGAGCAGTACTTC
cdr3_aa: CASSDLAWGYEQYF

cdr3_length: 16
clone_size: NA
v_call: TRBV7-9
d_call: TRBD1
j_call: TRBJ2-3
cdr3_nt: TGTGCCAGCAGCTCCCGGGTGGGACAGGGCACAGATACGCAGTATTTT
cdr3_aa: CASSSRVGQGTDTQYF

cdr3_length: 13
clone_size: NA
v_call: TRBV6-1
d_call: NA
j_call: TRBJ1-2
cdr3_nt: TGTGCCACCCAGATTACGGCGATCTATGGCTACACCTTC
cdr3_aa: CATQITAIYGYTF

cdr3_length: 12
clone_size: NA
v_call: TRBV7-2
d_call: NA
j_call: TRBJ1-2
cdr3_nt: TGTGCCAGCAGCTTGTGGGACTATGGCTACACCTTC
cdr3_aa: CASSLWDYGYTF

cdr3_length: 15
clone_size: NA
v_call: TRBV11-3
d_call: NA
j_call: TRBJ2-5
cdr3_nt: TGTGCCAGCAGCTCGGGATCAGGGGTCCGGGAGACCCAGTACTTC
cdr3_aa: CASSSGSGVRETQYF

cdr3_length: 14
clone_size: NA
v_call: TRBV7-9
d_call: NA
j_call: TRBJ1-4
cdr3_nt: TGTGCCAGCAGCTTACGAACAGTCGGTGAAAAACTGTTTTTT
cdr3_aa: CASSLRTVGEKLFF

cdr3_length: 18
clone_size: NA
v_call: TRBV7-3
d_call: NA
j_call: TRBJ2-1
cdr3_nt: TGTGCCAGCAGCTCTCCTGGGGGGGCCGCGGGCTCCTACAATGAGCAGTTCTTC
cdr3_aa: CASSSPGGAAGSYNEQFF

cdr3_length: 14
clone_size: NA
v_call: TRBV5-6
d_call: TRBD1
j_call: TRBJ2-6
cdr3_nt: TGTGCCAGCAGTTCCGCAGGGGGTCCCAACGTCCTGACTTTC
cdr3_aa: CASSSAGGPNVLTF

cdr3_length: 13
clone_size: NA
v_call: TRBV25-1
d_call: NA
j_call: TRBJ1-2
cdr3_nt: TGTGCCAGCAGTAATGAGGGCAACTATGGCTACACCTTC
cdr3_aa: CASSNEGNYGYTF